This note documents a single T cell receptor (beta chain) sequence. This table comes from immunoSEQ multiplex PCR, and its TCRdb copy is limited to in-frame clones, with some not included. The data show approximately 32,000 clones, with more than 75% seen just once and 3.5% to 4.5% held by the top ten. This CDR3 has 15 residues. Looked up from germline, CDR1 is SGDLS and CDR2 is YYNGEE. The V segment lost 4 bases and the J segment 3 bases; nucleotides outside the gene matches: 7. The sample originates from a study of pediatric ulcerative colitis. The source is a boy between 5 and 17 years old with severe ulcerative colitis. Source material: blood. The V gene is TRBV9, the J gene TRBJ1-5; 7 nucleotides align to TRBD1. In nucleotides, the CDR3 is TGTGCCAGCAGCCCCGATGGGACAGACAATCAGCCCCAGCATTTT. Protein: CASSPDGTDNQPQHF. The variable domain in full, completed from reference TRBV9 and TRBJ1-5, reads DSGVTQTPKHLITATGQRVTLRCSPRSGDLSVYWYQQSLDQGLQFLIQYYNGEERAKGNILERFSAQQFPDLHSELNLSSLELGDSALYFCASSPDGTDNQPQHFGDGTRLSIL.